This T cell receptor beta chain was recovered during a study of control samples from healthy donors and cancer patients. Sequencing was performed with immunoSEQ multiplex PCR; in TCRdb, only in-frame clones are kept and a portion is missing. The sample lists roughly 83,000 clones, more than 75% occurring once. V was shortened by 2 bases and J by 6 bases, with 2 bases between the two germline ends. The CDR3 length is 11 residues. Germline V lookup: CDR1 MNHNY, CDR2 SVGAGI (reference sequence). The sequenced material came from blood. This receptor was obtained from a woman between 55 and 75 years old in good health. The chain has TRBV6-6 and TRBJ2-1; D remains unclear. The CDR3 reads CASSYANEQFF. Written as DNA, the CDR3 is TGTGCCAGCAGTTACGCCAATGAGCAGTTCTTC.